This is a list of T cell receptor beta chains from one sample in a study of blood T cell repertoires in COVID-19. Method: immunoSEQ multiplex PCR; TCRdb's copy keeps in-frame clones and lacks some. This table has around 100,000 clones, around 80% appearing once. Sequenced sample: peripheral blood. The receptors were sampled from a woman aged 70 to 79 with acute or convalescent COVID-19. The CDR3 runs from the conserved cysteine through the conserved F or W.

TRBV5-1 CASSLGLGDEQFF
TRBV29-1 CSVPRGTGATNTEAFF
TRBV18 CASSPRGTDTQYF
TRBV19 CASTQGTANGYTF
TRBV28 CASTPLRGLEQYF
TRBV10-3 CAISESTPGQGDEQFF
TRBV19 CASSREGGGSYEQYF
TRBV4-1 CASSQDRGTGWKNQPQHF
TRBV2 CASSGGQGNGYTF
TRBV5-6 CASSSRQGKNSGANVLTF
TRBV29-1 CSVLPGLAGGREQFF
TRBV7-9 CASSRTSGSYNEQFF
TRBV5-1 CASSLGGVTDTQYF
TRBV19 CASSIYRENSPLHF
TRBV7-2 CASSSSGGVAYEQYF
TRBV18 CASSLGAGYEQYF
TRBV5-1 CASSRGLNTGELFF
TRBV5-1 CASGVDTQYF
TRBV29-1 CSVEYKWPGELFF
TRBV7-3 CASKTEPNTEAFF
TRBV15 CATSRDGMDYGYTF
TRBV19 CASSSGGGTDTQYF
TRBV7-2 CASSLAGGGETQYF
TRBV29-1 CSVDSTQDGGLYGYTF
TRBV5-1 CASCFGGLGTGELFF
TRBV3-1/TRBV3-2 CASSQGNSYQETQYF
TRBV10-1 CASRGRSPLHF
TRBV10-2 CASSGSGRVETEAFF
TRBV15 CATSGYGDSDTQYF
TRBV5-1 CASSLVDRAAGANVLTF
TRBV28 CASSADLQGYNEQFF
TRBV3-1/TRBV3-2 CASSLGEGNTEAFF
TRBV5-4 CASSPRTSTDTQYF
TRBV29-1 CSTEGAGHNEQFF
TRBV3-1/TRBV3-2 CASSRGDRNTEAFF
TRBV7-8 CASSSRPGQPQHF
TRBV4-2 CASSQEVASTDTQYF
TRBV5-1 CASSGVKGTDTQYF
TRBV4-1 CASSPGQNNYGYTF
TRBV5-1 CASSLTGGATNEKLFF
TRBV2 CASSTQGKNTEAFF
TRBV19 CASSRGTGAGEQYF
TRBV7-9 CASSFMAGGPNEQFF
TRBV6-1 CASSDGTSFYEQYF
TRBV11-3 CASSPTRTSGGYNEQFF
TRBV5-8 CASSLGMVQGARDEQFF
TRBV7-2 CASSFSSGGQETQYF
TRBV5-8 CASSHSGRIGTDTQYF
TRBV27 CASSPRVLDRGYGYTF
TRBV5-1 CASSLGEGLAGKNIQYF
TRBV30 CAWSGIAGGPVEARDTQYF
TRBV18 CASSPLSAGGETQYF
TRBV2 CASSEPRRTSGEPWTGELFF
TRBV6-6 CASSYSLGRGSETQYF